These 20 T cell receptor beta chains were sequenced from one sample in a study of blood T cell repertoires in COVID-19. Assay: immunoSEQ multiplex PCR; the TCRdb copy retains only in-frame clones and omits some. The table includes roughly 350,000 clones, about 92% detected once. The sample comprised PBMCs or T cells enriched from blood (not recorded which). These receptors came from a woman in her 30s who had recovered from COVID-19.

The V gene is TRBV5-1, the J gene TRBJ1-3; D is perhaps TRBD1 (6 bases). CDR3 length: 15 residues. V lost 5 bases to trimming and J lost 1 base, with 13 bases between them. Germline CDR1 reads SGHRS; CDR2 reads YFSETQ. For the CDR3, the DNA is TGCGCCAGCAGATCGACAGGAGATTCTGGAAACACCATATATTTT. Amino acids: CASRSTGDSGNTIYF.

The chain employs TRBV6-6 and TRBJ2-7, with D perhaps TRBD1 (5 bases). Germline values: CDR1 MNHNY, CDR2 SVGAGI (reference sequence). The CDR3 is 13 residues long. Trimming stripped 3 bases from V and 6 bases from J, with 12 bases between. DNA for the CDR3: TGTGCCAGCAGTTATTCTCCAGGGCTCGAGCAGTACTTC. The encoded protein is CASSYSPGLEQYF.

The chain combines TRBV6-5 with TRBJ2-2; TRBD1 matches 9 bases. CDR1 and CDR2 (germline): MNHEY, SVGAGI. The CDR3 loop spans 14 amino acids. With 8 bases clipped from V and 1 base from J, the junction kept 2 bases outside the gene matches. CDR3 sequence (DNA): TGTGCCAGCCGGACAGGGGAGAACACCGGGGAGCTGTTTTTT. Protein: CASRTGENTGELFF.

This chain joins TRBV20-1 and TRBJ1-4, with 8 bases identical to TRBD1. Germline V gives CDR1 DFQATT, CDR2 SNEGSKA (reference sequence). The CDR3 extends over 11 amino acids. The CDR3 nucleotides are TGCAGCGGACAGGGCGTTGAAAAACTGTTTTTT. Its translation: CSGQGVEKLFF.

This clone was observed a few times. The CDR3 sequence is CASSPGSGNTEAFF. DNA for the CDR3: TGTGCCAGCAGCCCAGGGTCGGGTAACACTGAAGCTTTCTTT. The chain combines TRBV7-2 with TRBJ1-1; weak D call: TRBD1 (5 bases). Germline V CDR1 and CDR2: SGHTA, FQGNSA. V lost 5 bases, J lost 2 bases, and 12 bases lay in between. There are 14 residues in the CDR3. The variable domain in full, with the rest retrieved from reference TRBV7-2 and TRBJ1-1, is GAGVSQSPSNKVTEKGKDVELRCDPISGHTALYWYRQSLGQGLEFLIYFQGNSAPDKSGLPSDRFSAERTGGSVSTLTIQRTQQEDSAVYLCASSPGSGNTEAFFGQGTRLTVV.

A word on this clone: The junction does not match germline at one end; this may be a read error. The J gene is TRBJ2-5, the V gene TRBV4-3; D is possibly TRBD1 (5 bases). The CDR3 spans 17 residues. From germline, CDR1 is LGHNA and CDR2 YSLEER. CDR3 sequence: CASSQERGSSASKTQYF. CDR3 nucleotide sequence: TGCGCCAGCAGTCAAGAAAGGGGCAGCTCCGCCAGCAAGACCCAGTACTTC.

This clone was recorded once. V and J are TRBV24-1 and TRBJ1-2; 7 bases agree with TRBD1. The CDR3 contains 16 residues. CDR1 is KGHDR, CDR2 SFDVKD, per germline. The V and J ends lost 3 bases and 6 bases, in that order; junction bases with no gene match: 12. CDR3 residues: CATSDGTAAALHGYTF. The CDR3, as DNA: TGTGCCACCAGTGATGGGACAGCCGCCGCTTTACATGGCTACACCTTC.

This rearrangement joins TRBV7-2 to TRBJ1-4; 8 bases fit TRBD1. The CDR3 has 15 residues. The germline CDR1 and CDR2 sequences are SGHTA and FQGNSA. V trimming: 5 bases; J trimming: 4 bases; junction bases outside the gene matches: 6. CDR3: CASSKQQGVNEKLFF. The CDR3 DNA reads TGTGCCAGCAGCAAACAACAGGGGGTTAATGAAAAACTGTTTTTT.

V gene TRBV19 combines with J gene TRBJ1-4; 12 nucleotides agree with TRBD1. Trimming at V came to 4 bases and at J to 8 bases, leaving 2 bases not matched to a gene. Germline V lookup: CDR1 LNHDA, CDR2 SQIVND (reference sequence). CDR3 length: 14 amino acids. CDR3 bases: TGTGCCAGTAGTACCGGGACAGGGGGCGAAAAACTGTTTTTT. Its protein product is CASSTGTGGEKLFF.

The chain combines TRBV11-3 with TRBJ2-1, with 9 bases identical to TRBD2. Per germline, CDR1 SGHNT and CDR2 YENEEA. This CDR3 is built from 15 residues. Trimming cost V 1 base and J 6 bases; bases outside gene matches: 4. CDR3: CASSLGGGAANEQFF. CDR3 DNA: TGTGCCAGCAGCTTAGGCGGGGGGGCGGCCAATGAGCAGTTCTTC.

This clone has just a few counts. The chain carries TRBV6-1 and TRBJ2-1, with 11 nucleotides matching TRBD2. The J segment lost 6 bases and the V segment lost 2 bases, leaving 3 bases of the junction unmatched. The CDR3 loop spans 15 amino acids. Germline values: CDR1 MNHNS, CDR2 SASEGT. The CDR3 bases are TGTGCCAGCAGTGAACTAGCGGGGGGCCGCAATGAGCAGTTCTTC. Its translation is CASSELAGGRNEQFF.

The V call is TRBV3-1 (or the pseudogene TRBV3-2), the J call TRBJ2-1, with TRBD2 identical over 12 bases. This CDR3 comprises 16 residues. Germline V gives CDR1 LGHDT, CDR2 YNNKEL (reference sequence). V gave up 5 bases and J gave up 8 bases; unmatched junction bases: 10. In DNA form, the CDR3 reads TGTGCCAGCAGCTCCCCCCTAACTAGCGGGAGGTATGAGCAGTTCTTC. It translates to CASSSPLTSGRYEQFF.

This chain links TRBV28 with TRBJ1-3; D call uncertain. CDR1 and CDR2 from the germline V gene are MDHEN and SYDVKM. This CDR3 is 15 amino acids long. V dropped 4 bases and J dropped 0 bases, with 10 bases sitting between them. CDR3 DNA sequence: TGTGCCAGCAGTTCAACCCCGAGCTCTGGAAACACCATATATTTT. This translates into CASSSTPSSGNTIYF.

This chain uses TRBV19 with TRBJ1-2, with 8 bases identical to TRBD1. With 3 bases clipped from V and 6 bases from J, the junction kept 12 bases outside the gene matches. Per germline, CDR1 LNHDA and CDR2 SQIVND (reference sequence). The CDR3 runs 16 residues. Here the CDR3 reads CASSIGGQVMGNGYTF. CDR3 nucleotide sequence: TGTGCCAGTAGTATCGGGGGACAGGTGATGGGCAATGGCTACACCTTC.

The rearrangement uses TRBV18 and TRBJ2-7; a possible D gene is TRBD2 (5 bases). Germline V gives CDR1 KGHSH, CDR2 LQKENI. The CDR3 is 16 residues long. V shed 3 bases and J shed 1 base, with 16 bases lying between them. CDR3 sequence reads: CASSPFELGGSYEQYF. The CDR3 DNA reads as TGTGCCAGCTCACCCTTTGAGCTTGGAGGATCCTACGAGCAGTACTTC.

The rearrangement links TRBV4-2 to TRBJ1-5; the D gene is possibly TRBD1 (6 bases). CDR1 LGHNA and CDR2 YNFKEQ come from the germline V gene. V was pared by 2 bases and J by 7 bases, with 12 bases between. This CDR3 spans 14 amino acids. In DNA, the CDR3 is TGTGCCAGCAGCCAACAGGGGAGTATACAGCCCCAGCATTTT. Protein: CASSQQGSIQPQHF.

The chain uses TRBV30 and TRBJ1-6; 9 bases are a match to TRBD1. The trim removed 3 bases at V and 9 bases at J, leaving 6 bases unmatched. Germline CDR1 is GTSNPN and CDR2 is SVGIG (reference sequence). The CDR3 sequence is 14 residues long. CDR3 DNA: TGTGCCTGGAGCGCCGGGACAGGGTTTTCACCCCTCCACTTT. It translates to CAWSAGTGFSPLHF.

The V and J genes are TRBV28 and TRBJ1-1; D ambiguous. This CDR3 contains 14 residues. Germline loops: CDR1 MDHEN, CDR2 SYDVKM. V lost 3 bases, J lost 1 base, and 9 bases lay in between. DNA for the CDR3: TGTGCCAGCAGTTTGGCAGGAGGGAACACTGAAGCTTTCTTT. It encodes CASSLAGGNTEAFF.

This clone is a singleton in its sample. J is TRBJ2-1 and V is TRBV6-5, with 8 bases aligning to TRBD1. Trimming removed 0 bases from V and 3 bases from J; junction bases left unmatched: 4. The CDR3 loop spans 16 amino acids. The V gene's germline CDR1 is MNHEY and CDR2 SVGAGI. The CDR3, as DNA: TGTGCCAGCAGTTACTCCGGGACAGGTTACTACAATGAGCAGTTCTTC. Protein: CASSYSGTGYYNEQFF.

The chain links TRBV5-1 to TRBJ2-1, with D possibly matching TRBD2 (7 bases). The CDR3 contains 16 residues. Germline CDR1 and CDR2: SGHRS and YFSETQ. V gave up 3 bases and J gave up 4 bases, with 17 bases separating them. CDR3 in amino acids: CASSWEGGPLYNEQFF. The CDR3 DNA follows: TGCGCCAGCAGCTGGGAGGGGGGGCCCCTTTACAATGAGCAGTTCTTC.